This record covers a single T cell receptor beta chain. Which antigen it targets is not known. Qualities for individual bases were not recorded, and no much larger clone is one base off. The library was obtained by the immunoSEQ multiplex PCR assay. TCRdb's version of the immuneACCESS table is confined to in-frame rearrangements and falls short of the full clone set. An unresolved V gene accounts for under half of the shortfall where checked; the remainder is of unknown origin. The sample has over 70,000 clones on record, over 90% of them singletons. Of the sample, roughly 4.5% falls within the top ten clones. These data originate in a study of technical replicates of blood from several donors (dated by TCRdb to 2016 to 2017). The CDR3 spans 14 residues, from the cysteine through the phenylalanine. The read is trimmed to its CDR3 DNA, 42 bases read in frame from base 1. V is clipped by 9 bases and J by 8 bases, and the sequence between their germline boundaries is 22 bases long. CDR1 and CDR2 are read off the germline V gene as SNHLY and FYNNEI.

This receptor was obtained from a human donor in good health. Some clones in this sample may be carry-over from other donors' samples. The sample was PBMCs. The receptor chain draws on TRBV2 and TRBJ1-2, and TRBD1 may be the D gene, going by 6 matching bases. The sequence in DNA is TGTGCCAGAACTCGACCAAGGGACACTGGGGGCTACACCTTC. It is translated as CARTRPRDTGGYTF. Reference TRBV2 and TRBJ1-2 genes cover what lies past the CDR3, so the full variable domain is EPEVTQTPSHQVTQMGQEVILRCVPISNHLYFYWYRQILGQKVEFLVSFYNNEISEKSEIFDDQFSVERPDGSNFTLKIRSTKLEDSAMYFCARTRPRDTGGYTFGSGTRLTVV.